This T cell receptor beta chain came from a study of T-cell memory formation after mild COVID-19. TCRdb re-derived calls from the 5' RACE reads in MiXCR, one entry per CDR3 protein. The sample gives 200,000 to 250,000 distinct CDR3 sequences, 15% to 19% of which show up once; about 2% is in the top ten. A word on this clonotype: One junction end disagrees with the germline gene, perhaps due to a read error.

This CDR3 has 13 residues. The rearrangement uses TRBV12-3 or TRBV12-4 and TRBJ2-2; D not certain. The sequenced material came from PBMCs or a T cell subset sorted from them (not recorded which). The clonotype comes from an adult woman who had mild COVID-19 (a few samples of this study predate the infection). Cell type and time point are not known. The CDR3 sequence: CAGSLRLSGELFF. The CDR3 nucleotides are TGTGCCGGCAGTCTCCGATTGTCCGGGGAGCTGTTTTTT.